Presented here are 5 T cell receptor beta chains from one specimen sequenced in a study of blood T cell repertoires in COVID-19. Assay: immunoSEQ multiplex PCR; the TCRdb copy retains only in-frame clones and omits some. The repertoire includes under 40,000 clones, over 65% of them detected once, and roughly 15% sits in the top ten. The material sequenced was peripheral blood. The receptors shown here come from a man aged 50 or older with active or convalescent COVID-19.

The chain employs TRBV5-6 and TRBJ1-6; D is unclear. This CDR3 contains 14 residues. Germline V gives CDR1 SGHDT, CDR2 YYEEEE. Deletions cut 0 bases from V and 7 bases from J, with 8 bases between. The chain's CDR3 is CASSLGGWNSPLHF. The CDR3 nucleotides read TGTGCCAGCAGCTTGGGAGGGTGGAATTCACCCCTCCACTTT.

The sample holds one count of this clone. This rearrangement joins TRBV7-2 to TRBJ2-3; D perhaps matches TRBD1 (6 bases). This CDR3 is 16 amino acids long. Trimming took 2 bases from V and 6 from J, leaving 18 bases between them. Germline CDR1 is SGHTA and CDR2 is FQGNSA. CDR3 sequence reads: CASSLRAGDGTDTQYF. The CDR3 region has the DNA TGTGCCAGCAGCTTACGAGCAGGGGATGGTACGGATACGCAGTATTTT.

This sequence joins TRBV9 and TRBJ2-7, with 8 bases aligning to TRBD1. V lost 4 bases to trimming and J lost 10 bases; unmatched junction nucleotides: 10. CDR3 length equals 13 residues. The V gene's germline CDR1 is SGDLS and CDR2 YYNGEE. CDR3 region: CASSPRDRGEQYF. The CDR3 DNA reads TGTGCCAGCAGCCCACGAGACAGGGGAGAACAGTACTTC.

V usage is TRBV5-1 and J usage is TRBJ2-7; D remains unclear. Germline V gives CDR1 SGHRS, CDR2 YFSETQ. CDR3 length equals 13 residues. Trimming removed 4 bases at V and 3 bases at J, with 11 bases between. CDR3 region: CASSLAAHYEQYF. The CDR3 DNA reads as TGCGCCAGCAGCCTTGCGGCACACTACGAGCAGTACTTC. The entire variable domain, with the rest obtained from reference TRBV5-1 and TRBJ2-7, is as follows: KAGVTQTPRYLIKTRGQQVTLSCSPISGHRSVSWYQQTPGQGLQFLFEYFSETQRNKGNFPGRFSGRQFSNSRSEMNVSTLELGDSALYLCASSLAAHYEQYFGPGTRLTVT.

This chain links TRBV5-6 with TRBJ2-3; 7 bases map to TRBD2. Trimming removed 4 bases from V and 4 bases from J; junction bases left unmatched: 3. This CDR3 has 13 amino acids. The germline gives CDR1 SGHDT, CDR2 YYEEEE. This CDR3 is CASSLTSADTQYF. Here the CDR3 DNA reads TGTGCCAGCAGCCTCACTAGCGCAGATACGCAGTATTTT.